The TCR beta chain under discussion was sequenced for a study of cytomegalovirus exposure and HLA in healthy donors. The study, taken as a whole, reports: The study assumed roughly uniform donor sequencing depth for presence/absence analyses. A likely sequencing artifact accounted for one observed cluster of highly shared sequence variants. Indistinguishable V segments such as TRBV6-2 and TRBV6-3 were excluded.

The V end lost 8 bases, the J end lost 10 bases, and 12 bases lay between the germline ends. Germline V gives CDR1 MGHDK, CDR2 SYGVNS. The CDR3 extends over 11 amino acids. This clone has a handful of counts. No antigen is known for it. The PCR had 60 Vbeta and 13 Jbeta primers. Measured with immunoSEQ multiplex PCR; TCRdb has only the in-frame clones, and not every one. The table lists over 90,000 clones, nearly 70% of them singletons. What was sequenced was PBMCs. This TCR was recovered from a woman between 45 and 65 years old in good health and CMV-seropositive. The genes are TRBV25-1 and TRBJ2-1, with D uncertain. Here the CDR3 DNA reads TGTGCCAGCTCTCGAACCCAGGAGCAGTTCTTC. Translation gives CASSRTQEQFF. Looking up the rest from reference TRBV25-1 and TRBJ2-1 gives the full variable domain: EADIYQTPRYLVIGTGKKITLECSQTMGHDKMYWYQQDPGMELHLIHYSYGVNSTEKGDLSSESTVSRIRTEHFPLTLESARPSHTSQYLCASSRTQEQFFGPGTRLTVL.